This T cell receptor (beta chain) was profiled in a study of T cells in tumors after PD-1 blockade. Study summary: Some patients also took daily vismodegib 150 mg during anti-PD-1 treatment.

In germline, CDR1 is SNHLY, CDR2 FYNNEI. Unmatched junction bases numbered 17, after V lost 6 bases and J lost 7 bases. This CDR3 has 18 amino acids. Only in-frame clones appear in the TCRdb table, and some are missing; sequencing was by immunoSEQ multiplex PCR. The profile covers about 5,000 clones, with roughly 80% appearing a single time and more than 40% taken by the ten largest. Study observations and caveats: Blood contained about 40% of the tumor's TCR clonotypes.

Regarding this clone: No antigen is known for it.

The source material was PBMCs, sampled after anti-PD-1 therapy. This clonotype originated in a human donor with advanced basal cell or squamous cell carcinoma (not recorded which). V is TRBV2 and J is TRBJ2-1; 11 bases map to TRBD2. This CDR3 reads CASSLTGGGLAGGNEQFF. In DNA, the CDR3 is TGTGCCAGCAGCCTGACAGGGGGGGGTCTAGCGGGGGGTAATGAGCAGTTCTTC.